This paragraph covers one T cell receptor (beta chain) sequence. Sequencing was performed with immunoSEQ multiplex PCR; in TCRdb, only in-frame clones are kept and a portion is missing. This repertoire shows about 75,000 clones, 95% to 98% found once; its top ten account for almost 0.3%. The data belong to a study of technical replicates of blood from a handful of donors. The CDR3 has 15 amino acids. Germline-derived CDR1 and CDR2 are SGHTA and FQGTGA. Trimming cost V 4 bases and J 3 bases; bases outside gene matches: 4. V is TRBV7-3 and J is TRBJ2-4; 9 nucleotides match TRBD1. This receptor was taken from a human donor in good health. What was sequenced was T cells isolated from PBMCs. The chain's CDR3 is CASSSPDRGKNIQYF. In nucleotides, the CDR3 is TGTGCCAGCAGCTCCCCGGACAGGGGCAAAAACATTCAGTACTTC.